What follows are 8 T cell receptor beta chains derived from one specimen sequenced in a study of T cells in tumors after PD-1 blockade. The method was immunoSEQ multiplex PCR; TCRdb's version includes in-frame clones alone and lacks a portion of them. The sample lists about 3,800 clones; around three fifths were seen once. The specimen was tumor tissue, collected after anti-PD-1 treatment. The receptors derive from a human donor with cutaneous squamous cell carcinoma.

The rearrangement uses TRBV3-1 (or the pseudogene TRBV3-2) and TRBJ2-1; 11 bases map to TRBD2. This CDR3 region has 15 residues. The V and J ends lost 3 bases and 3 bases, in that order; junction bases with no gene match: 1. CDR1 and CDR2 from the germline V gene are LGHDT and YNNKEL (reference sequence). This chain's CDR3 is CASSQTSGIYNEQFF. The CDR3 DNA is TGTGCCAGCAGCCAGACTAGCGGGATCTACAATGAGCAGTTCTTC.

The CDR3 is CASSKQGVYGYTF. The CDR3, as DNA: TGTGCCAGCAGCAAACAGGGCGTCTATGGCTACACCTTC. V usage is TRBV28 and J usage is TRBJ1-2; weak D call: TRBD1 (6 bases). Per germline, CDR1 MDHEN and CDR2 SYDVKM. V lost 6 bases, J lost 4 bases, and 12 bases lay in between. The CDR3 extends over 13 amino acids.

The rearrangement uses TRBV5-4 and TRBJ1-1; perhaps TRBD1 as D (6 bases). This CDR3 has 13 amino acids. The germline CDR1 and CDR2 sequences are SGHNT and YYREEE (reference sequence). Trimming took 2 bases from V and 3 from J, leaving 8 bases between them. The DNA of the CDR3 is TGTGCCAGCAGCTTATCAGGGGACACTGAAGCTTTCTTT. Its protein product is CASSLSGDTEAFF.

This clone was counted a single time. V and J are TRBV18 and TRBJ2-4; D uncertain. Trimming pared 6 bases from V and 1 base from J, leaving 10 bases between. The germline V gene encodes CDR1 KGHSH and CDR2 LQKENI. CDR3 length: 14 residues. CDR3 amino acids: CASSTLGAKNIQYF. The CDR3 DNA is TGTGCCAGCTCCACATTGGGGGCCAAAAACATTCAGTACTTC.

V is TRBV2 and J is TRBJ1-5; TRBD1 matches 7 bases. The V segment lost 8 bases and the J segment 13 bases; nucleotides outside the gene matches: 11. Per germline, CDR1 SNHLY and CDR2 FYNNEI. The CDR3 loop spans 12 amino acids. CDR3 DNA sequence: TGTGCCAGCCGTGGAGACAGGGCAAGTCAGCATTTT. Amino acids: CASRGDRASQHF.

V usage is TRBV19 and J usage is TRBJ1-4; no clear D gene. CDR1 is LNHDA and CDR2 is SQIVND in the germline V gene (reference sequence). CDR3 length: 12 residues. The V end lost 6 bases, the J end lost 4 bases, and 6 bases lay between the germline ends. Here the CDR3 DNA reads TGTGCCAGTAGCATAATTAATGAAAAACTGTTTTTT. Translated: CASSIINEKLFF.

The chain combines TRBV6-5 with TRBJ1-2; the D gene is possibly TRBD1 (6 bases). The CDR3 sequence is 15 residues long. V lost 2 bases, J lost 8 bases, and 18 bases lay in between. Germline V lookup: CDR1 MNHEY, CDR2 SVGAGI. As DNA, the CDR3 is TGTGCCAGCAGTTACCTAGGGGGACCAACGGGGGGCTACACCTTC. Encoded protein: CASSYLGGPTGGYTF.

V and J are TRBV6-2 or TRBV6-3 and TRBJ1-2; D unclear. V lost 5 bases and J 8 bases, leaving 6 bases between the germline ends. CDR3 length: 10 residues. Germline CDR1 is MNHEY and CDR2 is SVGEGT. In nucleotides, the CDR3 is TGTGCCAGCAGTAGTGGGGGCTACACCTTC. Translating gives CASSSGGYTF.